This TCR beta chain was sequenced during a study of T cell responses to AZD1222 COVID-19 vaccine. The study's findings and limits: White British donors predominated, females outnumbered males, and clonal diversity was possibly underestimated.

Comments on this clone: Its antigen is not identified.

The data were produced by immunoSEQ multiplex PCR, yet TCRdb's version contains in-frame clones alone and is incomplete. This sample has approximately 150,000 clones, with 87% found just once. This CDR3 contains 15 residues. Trimming pared 3 bases from V and 2 bases from J, leaving 13 bases between. From germline, CDR1 is KGHSH and CDR2 LQKENI. This specimen was peripheral blood, taken 28 days after the second AZD1222 dose. The clonotype was recovered from an adult who received the AZD1222 COVID-19 vaccine. The chain is built from TRBV18 and TRBJ1-2; no definite D call. CDR3 nucleotides: TGTGCCAGCTCACCTATCCGGGTTGGCAACTATGGCTACACCTTC. Protein: CASSPIRVGNYGYTF.